The 18 T cell receptor beta chains below come from one sample, sequenced in a study of blood T cells in healthy people across ages. Then a second PCR, running roughly 6 to 12 cycles, was carried out with a sample-barcoded 5' primer and a J-beta primer mix. One entry per CDR3 protein results from TCRdb running MiXCR on the 5' RACE reads. Of around 520,000 distinct CDR3 sequences listed, over 25% are singletons. The same sample was also used in a study of T cells of mothers and their children.

Sequenced: blood. These receptors came from a boy aged 2-15 years in good health.

The gene calls are TRBV7-9 and TRBJ2-6; no firm D call. Germline loops: CDR1 SEHNR, CDR2 FQNEAQ (reference sequence). The CDR3 contains 15 residues. V was cut by 5 bases and J by 4 bases, with 12 bases left in between. This CDR3 reads CASSAGKDGANVLTF. CDR3 bases: TGTGCCAGCAGCGCTGGGAAGGACGGGGCCAACGTCCTGACTTTC.

The chain couples TRBV2 to TRBJ2-3, with TRBD2 matching 7 bases. The CDR3 length is 17 residues. From germline, CDR1 is SNHLY and CDR2 FYNNEI. J gave up 0 bases and V 5 bases, and 11 bases lay outside the gene matches. CDR3 DNA: TGTGCCAGCAGTTACTCAAAAGCGGGGCCTAGCACAGATACGCAGTATTTT. Encoded protein: CASSYSKAGPSTDTQYF.

This chain links TRBV20-1 with TRBJ2-3; weak D call: TRBD2 (6 bases). Germline CDR1 and CDR2: DFQATT and SNEGSKA (reference sequence). The ends were cut back, 6 bases at V and 1 base at J, with 26 bases in the middle. The CDR3 runs 18 residues. CDR3 protein: CSALTDGSGRWGTDTQYF. As DNA, the CDR3 is TGCAGTGCCCTGACTGACGGGAGTGGTCGGTGGGGCACAGATACGCAGTATTTT.

This clonotype has just a few counts. This chain uses TRBV6-6 with TRBJ2-5; weak D call: TRBD1 (6 bases). The J call may be mistaken, given a closer DNA end match to TRBJ2-7. Germline CDR1 and CDR2: MNHNY and SVGAGI (reference sequence). CDR3 size: 15 residues. CDR3 loop: CASSITGQRTYEQYF. Here the CDR3 DNA reads TGTGCCAGCAGTATTACTGGACAGCGAACCTACGAGCAGTACTTC.

There are a few counts of this clonotype. The V gene is TRBV7-9, the J gene TRBJ2-7; D possibly matches TRBD1 or TRBD2 (5 bases each). The CDR3 has 12 residues. Trimming pared 1 base from V and 7 bases from J, leaving 8 bases between. Germline CDR1 reads SEHNR; CDR2 reads FQNEAQ (reference sequence). This CDR3 reads CASSLGGWEQYF. The CDR3 DNA reads as TGTGCCAGCAGCTTAGGGGGGTGGGAGCAGTACTTC. Drawing the rest from reference TRBV7-9 and TRBJ2-7, the complete variable domain is DTGVSQNPRHKITKRGQNVTFRCDPISEHNRLYWYRQTLGQGPEFLTYFQNEAQLEKSRLLSDRFSAERPKGSFSTLEIQRTEQGDSAMYLCASSLGGWEQYFGPGTRLTVT.

This clonotype showed up many times. This chain joins TRBV5-1 and TRBJ2-7, with a possible D match to TRBD1 (6 bases). The germline gives CDR1 SGHRS, CDR2 YFSETQ. Deletions cut 3 bases from V and 7 bases from J, with 8 bases between. The length of the CDR3 is 11 residues. The CDR3 sequence is CASSSQGEQYF. The CDR3 bases are TGCGCCAGCAGCTCGCAGGGGGAGCAGTACTTC.

This chain uses TRBV29-1 with TRBJ2-7, with 7 positions matching TRBD1. The length of the CDR3 is 15 residues. Germline trimming cut 5 bases from V and 2 bases from J; bases unmatched to any gene: 12. From germline, CDR1 is SQVTM and CDR2 ANQGSEA. Here the CDR3 reads CSVHSPTGTAYEQYF. The CDR3 nucleotides read TGCAGCGTTCATTCCCCAACCGGGACAGCCTACGAGCAGTACTTC.

This chain links TRBV10-2 with TRBJ2-2; no clear D gene. There are 12 residues in the CDR3. The V and J ends lost 2 bases and 10 bases respectively, with 8 bases between them. From germline, CDR1 is WSHSY and CDR2 SAAADI. CDR3 DNA sequence: TGCGCCAGCAGTGAGCCCCTCGAGGAGCTGTTTTTT. It is translated as CASSEPLEELFF.

The chain joins TRBV7-9 to TRBJ1-2; no firm D call. The CDR3 spans 11 residues. Trimming pared 5 bases from V and 8 bases from J, leaving 9 bases between. Per germline, CDR1 SEHNR and CDR2 FQNEAQ (reference sequence). CDR3 sequence: CASSPGFGYTF. In DNA, the CDR3 is TGTGCCAGCAGCCCGGGCTTCGGCTACACCTTC.

In this sample, this clonotype turned up once. The chain is built from TRBV12-3 or TRBV12-4 and TRBJ2-7, with TRBD2 matching over 9 bases. The CDR3 has 14 amino acids. V gave up 8 bases and J gave up 7 bases; unmatched junction bases: 12. The CDR3 DNA follows: TGTGCCAGCCTCCCCGGACTAGCGTCGCAGGAGCAGTACTTC. Translation: CASLPGLASQEQYF.

This clonotype came up a few times. The J gene is TRBJ2-5, the V gene TRBV6-5, with D possibly matching TRBD1 (6 bases). Germline lookup yields CDR1 MNHEY and CDR2 SVGAGI. Trimming cost V 5 bases and J 2 bases, with 12 bases left between them. The CDR3 is 14 amino acids. CDR3 coding DNA: TGTGCCAGCAGTCAACAGGGATCACAAGAGACCCAGTACTTC. It specifies CASSQQGSQETQYF.

This clonotype was seen ten or more times. This sequence joins TRBV15 and TRBJ2-5; the match to TRBD1 covers 7 bases. CDR3 length: 15 residues. Per the germline V gene, CDR1 is LNHNV and CDR2 is YYDKDF (reference sequence). V lost 4 bases and J lost 3; bases outside the gene matches: 8. The DNA for the CDR3 is TGTGCCACCAGCATGAAGTGGGACAGCGAAGAGACCCAGTACTTC. Amino acids: CATSMKWDSEETQYF.

The rearrangement links TRBV5-5 to TRBJ2-5, with no clear D. Germline lookup yields CDR1 SGHKS and CDR2 YYEKEE (reference sequence). This CDR3 comprises 13 residues. Trimming cost V 4 bases and J 7 bases, with 14 bases left between them. CDR3 in DNA: TGTGCCAGCAGCCTGCCAGAGGTCGGGACCCAGTACTTC. Its protein is CASSLPEVGTQYF.

There are a few counts of this clonotype. The rearrangement joins TRBV10-1 to TRBJ2-7, with 9 bases matching TRBD1. The CDR3 covers 15 residues. The V segment lost 4 bases and the J segment 5 bases; nucleotides outside the gene matches: 9. Germline lookup yields CDR1 WNHNN and CDR2 SYGVQD (reference sequence). For the CDR3, the DNA is TGCGCCAGCAGTGCGAGGGGACAGGGTGAGGACGAGCAGTACTTC. Amino acids: CASSARGQGEDEQYF.

The chain couples TRBV20-1 to TRBJ1-1; D unresolved. Looked up from germline, CDR1 is DFQATT and CDR2 is SNEGSKA (reference sequence). The CDR3 covers 13 residues. The V end was cut by 6 bases, the J end by 0 bases, with 11 bases between. The CDR3, as DNA: TGCAGTGCGTTTACCGAAATGAACACTGAAGCTTTCTTT. This encodes CSAFTEMNTEAFF.

The V call is TRBV7-8, the J call TRBJ2-2; tentatively, D is TRBD1 (6 bases). The CDR3 runs to 16 residues. The V gene lost 1 base and the J gene lost 6 bases, with 15 bases spanning the gap. In germline, CDR1 is SGHVS, CDR2 FQNEAQ. The CDR3 protein is CASSLVRYRVAGELFF. CDR3 bases: TGTGCCAGCAGCTTAGTTCGGTACAGGGTGGCCGGGGAGCTGTTTTTT.

The rearrangement links TRBV10-3 to TRBJ1-1; D is unclear. This CDR3 is 12 amino acids long. The ends were cut back, 6 bases at V and 2 bases at J, with 7 bases in the middle. CDR1 is ENHRY, CDR2 SYGVKD, per germline. Written as DNA, the CDR3 is TGTGCCATCAGGGGCCATAACACTGAAGCTTTCTTT. This translates into CAIRGHNTEAFF.

This clonotype occurred a few times. This rearrangement joins TRBV7-2 to TRBJ2-5, with TRBD2 as a possible D gene (6 bases). The J call is uncertain, as TRBJ2-1 better fits the DNA end. The CDR3 loop spans 17 amino acids. Per germline, CDR1 SGHTA and CDR2 FQGNSA. CDR3 coding DNA: TGTGCCAGCAGCTTAGAAGCGGCGGGGCGGGTTGGAAATGAGCAGTTCTTC. The encoded protein is CASSLEAAGRVGNEQFF.